This TCR beta chain was retrieved from a study of shared clonotypes between healthy human individuals. J lost 2 bases, V lost 4 bases, and 8 bases had no gene match. Germline CDR1 and CDR2: SGHRS and YFSETQ. This CDR3 has 15 residues. The study's findings and limits: There were few donors, and this limited the genetic and exposure-history diversity represented. Across a few donors, naive CD4 shared around 5%, naive CD8 around 3.5%, memory CD4 more than 2%, memory CD8 0.4% to 0.5%.

When replicate PCRs were run on sorted subsets, they used 200 to 250 ng DNA, about 30,000 T cell genomes. Data came from immunoSEQ multiplex PCR; TCRdb stores just in-frame clones and leaves some out. This table has about 2.4 million clones, over 85% appearing once. Points on this clone: Its antigen is not identified.

The sequencing sample was made of naive CD4+ T cells from PBMCs. The sample's subset: CD45RA+ positively selected. The J gene is TRBJ2-5, the V gene TRBV5-1; TRBD1 agrees at 7 bases. This clonotype originated in a man aged 18 to 29 in good health. Some clones in this sample may be carry-over from other donors' samples. CDR3 nucleotides: TGCGCCAGCAGCCCCAATGGACAGGATCAAGAGACCCAGTACTTC. Amino acid sequence: CASSPNGQDQETQYF.